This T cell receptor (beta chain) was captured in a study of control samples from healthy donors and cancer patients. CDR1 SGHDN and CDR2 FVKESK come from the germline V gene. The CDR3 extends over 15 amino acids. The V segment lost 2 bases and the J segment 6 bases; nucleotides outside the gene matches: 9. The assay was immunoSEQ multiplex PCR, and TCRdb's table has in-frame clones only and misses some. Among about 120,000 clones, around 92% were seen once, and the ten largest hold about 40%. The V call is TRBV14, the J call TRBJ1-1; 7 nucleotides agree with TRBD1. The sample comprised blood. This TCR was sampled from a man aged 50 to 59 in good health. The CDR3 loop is CASSQRQGPWAEAFF. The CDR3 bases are TGTGCCAGCAGCCAAAGACAGGGCCCTTGGGCTGAAGCTTTCTTT.